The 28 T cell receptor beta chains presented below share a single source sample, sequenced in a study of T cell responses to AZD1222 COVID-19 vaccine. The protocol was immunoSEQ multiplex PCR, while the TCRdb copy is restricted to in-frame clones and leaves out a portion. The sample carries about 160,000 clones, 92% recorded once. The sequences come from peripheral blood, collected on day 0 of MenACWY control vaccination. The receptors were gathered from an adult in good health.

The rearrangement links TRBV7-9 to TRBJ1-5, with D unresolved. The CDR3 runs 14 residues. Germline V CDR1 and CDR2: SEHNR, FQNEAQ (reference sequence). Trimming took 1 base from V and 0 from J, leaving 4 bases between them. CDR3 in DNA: TGTGCCAGCAGCTTAGGGGATAGCAATCAGCCCCAGCATTTT. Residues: CASSLGDSNQPQHF.

CDR3: CASSPSGGNYGYTF. CDR3 nucleotide sequence: TGTGCCAGCTCACCTTCGGGGGGGAACTATGGCTACACCTTC. The rearrangement joins TRBV18 to TRBJ1-2; perhaps TRBD1 as D (5 bases). The CDR3 spans 14 residues. Trimming removed 3 bases at V and 2 bases at J, with 10 bases between. The germline V gene encodes CDR1 KGHSH and CDR2 LQKENI.

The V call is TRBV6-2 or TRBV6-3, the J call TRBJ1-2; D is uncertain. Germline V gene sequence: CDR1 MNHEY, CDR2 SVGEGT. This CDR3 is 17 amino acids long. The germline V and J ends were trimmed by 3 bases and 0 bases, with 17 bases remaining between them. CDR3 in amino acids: CASSYLLGSLANYGYTF. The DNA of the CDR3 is TGTGCCAGCAGTTATCTCCTGGGATCGCTTGCTAACTATGGCTACACCTTC.

CDR3 amino acids: CASAGGLSNYGYTF. In DNA, the CDR3 is TGTGCCAGCGCGGGGGGCCTCTCTAACTATGGCTACACCTTC. V gene TRBV7-2 combines with J gene TRBJ1-2, with D possibly matching TRBD1 (6 bases). The germline CDR1 and CDR2 sequences are SGHTA and FQGNSA. V was trimmed by 8 bases and J by 0 bases, leaving 13 bases between them. This CDR3 comprises 14 residues.

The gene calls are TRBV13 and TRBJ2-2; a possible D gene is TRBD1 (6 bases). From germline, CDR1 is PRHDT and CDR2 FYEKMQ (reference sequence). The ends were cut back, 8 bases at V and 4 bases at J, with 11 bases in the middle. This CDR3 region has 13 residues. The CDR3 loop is CASQGRGTGELFF. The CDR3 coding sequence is TGTGCCAGCCAGGGGAGAGGCACCGGGGAGCTGTTTTTT.

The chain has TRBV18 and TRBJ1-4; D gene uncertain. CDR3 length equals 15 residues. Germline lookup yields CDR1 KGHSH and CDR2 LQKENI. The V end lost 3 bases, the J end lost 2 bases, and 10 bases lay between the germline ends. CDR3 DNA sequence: TGTGCCAGCTCACCGTTGAAGGCGACTAATGAAAAACTGTTTTTT. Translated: CASSPLKATNEKLFF.

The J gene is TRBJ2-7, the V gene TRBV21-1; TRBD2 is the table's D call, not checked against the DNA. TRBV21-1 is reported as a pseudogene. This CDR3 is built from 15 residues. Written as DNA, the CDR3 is TGTGCCAGCAGCAAAGCAGAAGTGCGCCGATACGAGCAGTACTTC. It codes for CASSKAEVRRYEQYF.

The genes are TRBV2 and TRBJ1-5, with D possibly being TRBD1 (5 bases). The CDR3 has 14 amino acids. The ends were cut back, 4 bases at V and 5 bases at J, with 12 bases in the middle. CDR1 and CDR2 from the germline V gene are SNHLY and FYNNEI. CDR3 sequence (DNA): TGTGCCAGCAGTGCAATCGGCAGGGATCAGCCCCAGCATTTT. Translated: CASSAIGRDQPQHF.

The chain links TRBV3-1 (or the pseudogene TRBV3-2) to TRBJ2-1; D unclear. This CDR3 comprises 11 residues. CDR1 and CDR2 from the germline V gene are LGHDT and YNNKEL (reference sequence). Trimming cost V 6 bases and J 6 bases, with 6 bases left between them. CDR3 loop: CASSRSNEQFF. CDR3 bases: TGTGCCAGCAGTCGTTCCAATGAGCAGTTCTTC.

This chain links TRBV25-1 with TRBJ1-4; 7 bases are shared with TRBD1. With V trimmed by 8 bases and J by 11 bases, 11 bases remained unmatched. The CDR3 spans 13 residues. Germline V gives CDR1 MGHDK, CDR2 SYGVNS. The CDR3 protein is CASEFTGARKLFF. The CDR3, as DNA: TGTGCCAGCGAATTTACAGGGGCTCGGAAACTGTTTTTT.

The CDR3 protein is CASSVGQHNSPLHF. The CDR3 DNA reads as TGTGCCAGCAGCGTGGGACAGCATAATTCACCCCTCCACTTT. The chain joins TRBV11-3 to TRBJ1-6; 7 bases match TRBD1. The junction had 3 bases not matched to a gene; V was cut back by 5 bases and J by 5 bases. Per the germline V gene, CDR1 is SGHNT and CDR2 is YENEEA. The CDR3 loop spans 14 amino acids.

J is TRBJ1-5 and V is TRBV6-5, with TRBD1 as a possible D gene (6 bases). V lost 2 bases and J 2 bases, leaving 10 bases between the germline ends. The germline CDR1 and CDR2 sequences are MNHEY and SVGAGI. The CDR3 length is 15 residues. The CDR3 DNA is TGTGCCAGCAGTTACGGGAGACAGGGCAATCAGCCCCAGCATTTT. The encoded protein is CASSYGRQGNQPQHF.

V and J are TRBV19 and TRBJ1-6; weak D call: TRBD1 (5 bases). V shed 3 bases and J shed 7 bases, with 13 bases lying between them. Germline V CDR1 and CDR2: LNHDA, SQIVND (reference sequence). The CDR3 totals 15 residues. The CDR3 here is CASSIGGAGNSPLHF. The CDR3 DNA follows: TGTGCCAGTAGTATTGGCGGGGCTGGCAATTCACCCCTCCACTTT.

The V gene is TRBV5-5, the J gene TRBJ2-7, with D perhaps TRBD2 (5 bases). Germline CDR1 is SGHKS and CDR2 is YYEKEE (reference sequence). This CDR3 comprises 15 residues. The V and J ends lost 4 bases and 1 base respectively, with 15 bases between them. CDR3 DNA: TGTGCCAGCAGCATCGGCCCGACGGGGTCCTACGAGCAGTACTTC. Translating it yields CASSIGPTGSYEQYF. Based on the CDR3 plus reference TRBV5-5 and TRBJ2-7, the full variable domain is DAGVTQSPTHLIKTRGQQVTLRCSPISGHKSVSWYQQVLGQGPQFIFQYYEKEERGRGNFPDRFSARQFPNYSSELNVNALLLGDSALYLCASSIGPTGSYEQYFGPGTRLTVT.

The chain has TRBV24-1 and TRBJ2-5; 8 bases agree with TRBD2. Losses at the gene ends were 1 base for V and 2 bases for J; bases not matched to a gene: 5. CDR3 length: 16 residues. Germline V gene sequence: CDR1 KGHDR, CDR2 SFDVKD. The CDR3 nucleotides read TGTGCCACCAGTGATTTTAGCGGGACCTTTCAAGAGACCCAGTACTTC. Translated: CATSDFSGTFQETQYF.

Here the CDR3 reads CASSYSGGDTEAFF. CDR3 nucleotide sequence: TGTGCCAGCAGTTACTCGGGGGGAGATACTGAAGCTTTCTTT. The chain joins TRBV6-5 to TRBJ1-1; tentatively, D is TRBD1 (5 bases). In germline, CDR1 is MNHEY, CDR2 SVGAGI. The CDR3 runs 14 residues. With 0 bases removed from V and 5 bases from J, the gap between germline ends came to 10 bases.

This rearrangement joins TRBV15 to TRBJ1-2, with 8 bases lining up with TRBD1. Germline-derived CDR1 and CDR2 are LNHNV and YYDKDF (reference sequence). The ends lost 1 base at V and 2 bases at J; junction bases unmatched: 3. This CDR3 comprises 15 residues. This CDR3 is CATSRGSGGNYGYTF. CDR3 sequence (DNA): TGTGCCACCAGCAGAGGCTCAGGGGGCAACTATGGCTACACCTTC.

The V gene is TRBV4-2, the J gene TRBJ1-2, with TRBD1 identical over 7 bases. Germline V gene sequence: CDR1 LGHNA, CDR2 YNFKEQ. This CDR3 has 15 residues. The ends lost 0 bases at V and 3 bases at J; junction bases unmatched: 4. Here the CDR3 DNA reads TGTGCCAGCAGCCAAGAAAGGACAGGAGACTATGGCTACACCTTC. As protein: CASSQERTGDYGYTF.

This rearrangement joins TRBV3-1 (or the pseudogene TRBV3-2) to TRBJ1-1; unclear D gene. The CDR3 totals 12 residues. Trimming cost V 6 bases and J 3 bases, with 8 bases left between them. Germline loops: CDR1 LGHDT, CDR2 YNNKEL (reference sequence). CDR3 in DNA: TGTGCCAGCAGGGTAGCGGACACTGAAGCTTTCTTT. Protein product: CASRVADTEAFF.

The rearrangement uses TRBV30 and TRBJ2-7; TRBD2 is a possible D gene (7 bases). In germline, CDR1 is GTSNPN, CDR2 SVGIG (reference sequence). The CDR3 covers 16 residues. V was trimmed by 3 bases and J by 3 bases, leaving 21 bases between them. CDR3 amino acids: CAWRTPGGQGIYEQYF. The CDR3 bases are TGTGCCTGGAGGACACCCGGGGGGCAGGGGATCTACGAGCAGTACTTC.

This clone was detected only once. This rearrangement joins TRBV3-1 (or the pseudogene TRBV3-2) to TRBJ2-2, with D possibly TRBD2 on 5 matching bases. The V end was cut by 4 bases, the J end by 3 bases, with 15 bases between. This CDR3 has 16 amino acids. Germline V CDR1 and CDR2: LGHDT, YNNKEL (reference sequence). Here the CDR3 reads CASSRSGKRYTGELFF. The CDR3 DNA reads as TGTGCCAGCAGCCGGTCGGGGAAGCGGTACACCGGGGAGCTGTTTTTT.

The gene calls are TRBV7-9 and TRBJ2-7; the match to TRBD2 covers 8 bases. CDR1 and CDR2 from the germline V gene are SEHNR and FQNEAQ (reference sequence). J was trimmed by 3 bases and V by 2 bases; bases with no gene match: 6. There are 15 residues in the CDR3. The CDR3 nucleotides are TGTGCCAGCAGCTTACGGAAGAGCGGGAGCTACGAGCAGTACTTC. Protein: CASSLRKSGSYEQYF. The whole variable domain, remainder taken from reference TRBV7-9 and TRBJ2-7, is DTGVSQNPRHKITKRGQNVTFRCDPISEHNRLYWYRQTLGQGPEFLTYFQNEAQLEKSRLLSDRFSAERPKGSFSTLEIQRTEQGDSAMYLCASSLRKSGSYEQYFGPGTRLTVT.

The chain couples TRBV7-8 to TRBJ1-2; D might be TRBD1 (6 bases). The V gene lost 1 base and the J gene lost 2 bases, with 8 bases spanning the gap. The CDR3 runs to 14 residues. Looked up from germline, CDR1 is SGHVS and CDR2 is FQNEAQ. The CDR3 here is CASSLGTANYGYTF. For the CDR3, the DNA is TGTGCCAGCAGCTTAGGGACAGCCAACTATGGCTACACCTTC.

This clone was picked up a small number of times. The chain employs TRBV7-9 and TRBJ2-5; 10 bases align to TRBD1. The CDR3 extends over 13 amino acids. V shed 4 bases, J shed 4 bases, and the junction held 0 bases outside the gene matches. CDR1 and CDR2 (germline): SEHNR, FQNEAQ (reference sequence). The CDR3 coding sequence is TGTGCCAGCAGCTGGGACAGGGGAGAGACCCAGTACTTC. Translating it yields CASSWDRGETQYF.

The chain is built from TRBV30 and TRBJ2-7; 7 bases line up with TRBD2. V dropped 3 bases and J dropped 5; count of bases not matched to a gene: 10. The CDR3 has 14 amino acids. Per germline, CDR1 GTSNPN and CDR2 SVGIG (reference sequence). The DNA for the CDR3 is TGTGCCTGGAGGAGGCCTAGCGGCTTCCACGAGCAGTACTTC. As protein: CAWRRPSGFHEQYF.

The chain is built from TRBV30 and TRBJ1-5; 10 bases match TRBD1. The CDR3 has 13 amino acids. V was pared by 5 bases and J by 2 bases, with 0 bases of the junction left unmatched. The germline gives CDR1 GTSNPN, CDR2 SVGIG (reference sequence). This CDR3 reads CAWGQGGNQPQHF. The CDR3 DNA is TGTGCCTGGGGACAGGGGGGCAATCAGCCCCAGCATTTT.

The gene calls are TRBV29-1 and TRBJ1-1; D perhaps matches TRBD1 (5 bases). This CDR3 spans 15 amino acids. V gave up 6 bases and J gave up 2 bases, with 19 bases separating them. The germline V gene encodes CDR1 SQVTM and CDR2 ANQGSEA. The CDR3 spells CSVPGTVQVNTEAFF. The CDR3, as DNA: TGCAGCGTCCCCGGGACCGTACAAGTAAACACTGAAGCTTTCTTT.

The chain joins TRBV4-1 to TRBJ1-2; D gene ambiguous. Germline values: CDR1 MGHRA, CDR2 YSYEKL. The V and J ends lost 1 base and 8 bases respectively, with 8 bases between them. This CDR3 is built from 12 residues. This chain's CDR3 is CASSQAVGGYTF. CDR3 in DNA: TGCGCCAGCAGCCAAGCGGTGGGGGGCTACACCTTC.